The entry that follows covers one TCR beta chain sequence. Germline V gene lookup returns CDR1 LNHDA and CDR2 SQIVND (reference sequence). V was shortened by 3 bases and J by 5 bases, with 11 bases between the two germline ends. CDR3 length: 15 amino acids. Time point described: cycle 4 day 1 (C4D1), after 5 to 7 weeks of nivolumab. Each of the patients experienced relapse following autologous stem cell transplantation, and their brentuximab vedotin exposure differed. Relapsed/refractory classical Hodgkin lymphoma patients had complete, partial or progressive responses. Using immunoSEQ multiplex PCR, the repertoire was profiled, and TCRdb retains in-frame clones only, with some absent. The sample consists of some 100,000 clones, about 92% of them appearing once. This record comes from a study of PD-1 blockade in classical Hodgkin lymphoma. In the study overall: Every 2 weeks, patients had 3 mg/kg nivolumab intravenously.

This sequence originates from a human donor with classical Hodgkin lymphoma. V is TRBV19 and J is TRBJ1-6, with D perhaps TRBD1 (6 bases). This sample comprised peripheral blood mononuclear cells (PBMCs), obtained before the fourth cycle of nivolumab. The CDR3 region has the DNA TGTGCCAGTAGTATCGGGGCAGGGGATAATTCACCCCTCCACTTT. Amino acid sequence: CASSIGAGDNSPLHF.